This TCR beta chain was profiled in a study of OX40 agonist ivuxolimab in advanced cancers. With 5 bases clipped from V and 6 bases from J, the junction kept 13 bases outside the gene matches. CDR3 size: 16 residues. Germline V gives CDR1 MDHEN, CDR2 SYDVKM. Only in-frame clones appear in the TCRdb table, and some are missing; sequencing was by immunoSEQ multiplex PCR. The table has about 32,000 clones, about 89% seen once; the top ten hold less than 5%. Sequenced material: CD4+ or CD8+ T cells sorted from blood, taken in a trial of the OX40 agonist ivuxolimab. This clonotype originated in an adult with an advanced solid tumor such as melanoma, head and neck, liver or kidney cancer. The chain joins TRBV28 to TRBJ2-1; 7 bases align to TRBD1. CDR3 coding DNA: TGTGCCAGCAGTCACCCTCATCGAGGGACAGTCAATGAGCAGTTCTTC. It yields the protein CASSHPHRGTVNEQFF. Together with reference TRBV28 and TRBJ2-1, the CDR3 gives the full variable domain: DVKVTQSSRYLVKRTGEKVFLECVQDMDHENMFWYRQDPGLGLRLIYFSYDVKMKEKGDIPEGYSVSREKKERFSLILESASTNQTSMYLCASSHPHRGTVNEQFFGPGTRLTVL.